The present T cell receptor (beta chain) was sequenced within a study of cytomegalovirus exposure and HLA in healthy donors (dated by TCRdb to the late 2010s). Study-level background: In an earlier analysis of 550 to 750 of the donors, 250 to 300 Gb of sequence data and 100 million or so unique TCR beta sequences from 180 million or so T cells were reported. In a later genetic analysis, genome-wide SNP genotypes for about three fifths of the roughly 670 donors were used, and that subset was treated as a discovery cohort. To predict cytomegalovirus infection status, the study brought together high-throughput TCR immunosequencing, statistical association of individual TCRs with disease status, and machine learning. To study patterns of TCR occurrence, a later analysis re-analyzed previously published TCR beta repertoires from 666 donors and added high-resolution HLA genotyping. The number of typed donors differed by locus: about 620-640 for A, B, C, DRB1 and DQB1; some 500 for DQA1; approximately 610 for DPA1; and roughly 490 for DPB1. The study was designed to test whether signatures of past pathogen exposure could be identified by cataloging public T cell receptors. Along with the approximately 700-subject first cohort, a separate validation cohort of over a hundred different subjects was used. In an earlier analysis of 500 to 650 of the donors, high-throughput TCR beta sequencing was used to judge whether each TCR beta V gene segment behaved as functional or pseudogenic. Among about 400 genotyped donors of the cohort, an average of approximately 220,000 unique TCR beta nucleotide sequences was sequenced per donor, of which about 19% were non-productive. Every repertoire in the discovery cohort had been generated on one and the same sequencing platform. An early release covering roughly 600 HLA-typed donors comprised about 310 gigabases of sequencing data and around 86 million unique TCR sequences. Alongside the repertoire data, information on donor age, sex, ethnicity and CMV serostatus was compiled. In the later analysis, no new phenotypic data were used to find candidate immune exposures; instead, reliance was placed on TCR beta sequences and their occurrence across donors. The T cell repertoires of under 750 subjects were profiled by immunosequencing and related to cytomegalovirus serostatus. The genetic ancestry cluster associated with self-reported Caucasian donors included 81% of the roughly 400 genotyped donors. Class I and class II HLA loci were covered by the typing at four-digit resolution. Several DR-DQ haplotypes were treated as single units for association and clustering because of strong linkage in the cohort.

V drops 4 bases and J drops 5 bases, leaving 12 bases in between. According to the germline V gene, CDR1 reads SGHTS and CDR2 reads YDEGEE. From cysteine to phenylalanine, the CDR3 is 13 amino acids long. The kept DNA is CDR3 alone, 39 bases in frame from the first base. In total, around 600 healthy bone marrow donors made up the cohort. At the time of sampling, every cohort member was nominally healthy, though immune exposures that went unrecorded were likely present. The donor was CMV seropositive and was included in the group of approximately 310 seropositive cohort members. A peripheral blood sample was provided by each donor, and peripheral blood mononuclear cells were used for TCR beta sequencing. The Qiagen DNeasy Blood Extraction Kit was used to extract genomic DNA from the blood cell samples. Details on this clone: Its specific antigen is unknown. The record has no base qualities; no much larger clone is one base away.

Libraries were prepared through the immunoSEQ multiplex PCR assay. For the multiplex PCR, a mixture combining 60 forward primers for TCR Vbeta segments and 13 reverse primers for TCR Jbeta segments was used. A multiplex PCR assay on genomic DNA amplified the CDR3 region of rearranged TCR beta genes. The amplified TCR beta libraries were sequenced on the Illumina HiSeq System as 87-base-pair reads. The study's own analysis went as follows. Across the 700 or so repertoires, a later analysis counted roughly 77 million unique TCR beta chains, about 10 million of which were shared by at least two donors. A nearest-neighbor algorithm error-corrected the raw reads and collapsed the reads into unique sequences, merging closely related sequences to remove PCR and sequencing errors. To assign V, D and J gene segments, CDR3 sequences were aligned to IMGT reference sequences. For a sequence to be retained, a match of at least six nucleotides was required to both a V gene segment and a J gene segment. Rearrangements were classified as productive when the CDR3 lacked stop codons and remained in frame with V and J, and all other rearrangements were classified as non-productive. CDR3 was defined by IMGT convention, running from the second conserved V-encoded cysteine to the conserved J-encoded phenylalanine. The earlier analysis of about 640 of the donors excluded any sequence lacking an unambiguous match to a single V gene segment. In an earlier analysis of some 590 of the donors, V segments were called functional above 56.7% productive rearrangements and were called segregating when the between-donor standard deviation exceeded 5%. A statistical classification framework was built to diagnose cytomegalovirus status from the catalog of TCR beta chain sequences. In a later analysis, V and J genes were assigned by comparing TCR nucleotide sequences against IMGT/GENE-DB human TR gene sequences. A later analysis assigned CDR3 sequences and most-parsimonious VDJ recombination scenarios with the TCRdist pipeline. In a later analysis, each TCR beta chain was defined by its CDR3 amino acid sequence together with its V-gene family, and reads without a unique V-gene family were excluded. A later analysis removed 500 to 650 highly shared, low-generation-probability nucleotide sequences to deal with suspected cross-contamination and a sequencing artifact. In a later analysis, a clonal expansion index for each public chain was calculated from normalized within-repertoire ranks of inferred template counts. Generation probabilities in a later analysis came from a VDJ recombination model fitted to out-of-frame rearrangements, and those results were checked against IGoR. Hypergeometric tests were used in a later analysis to score TCR-TCR, TCR-HLA and TCR-CMV co-occurrence, with a repertoire-size bias correction applied to the TCR pairs. In a later analysis, false discovery rates were estimated by permuting HLA or CMV assignments 20 times. In a later analysis, co-occurring TCRs were grouped using DBSCAN, and TCRdist sequence similarity was added for clustering within HLA-allele-positive subsets. Co-occurrence clustering excluded repertoires with fewer than 30,000 or more than 120,000 public chains, plus five with anomalous nucleotide sharing. TCRdb provides this immuneACCESS table in a form limited to in-frame rearrangements. Some clones are lacking; in checked studies, under half of them reflect an unresolved V gene, and why the rest are absent is not known. V, J and clone size were drawn from that table, and D and trimming were deduced from the DNA. For this sample the table gives around 76,000 clones, of which approximately 81% were detected only once. The top ten constitute approximately 8.9% of the sample.

The investigation overall reported the following: In a later analysis, most CMV-associated TCR beta chains were found to appear HLA-restricted, with HLA associations seemingly driven largely by CMV exposure. A further reported finding was that TCR beta sequences accurately predicted the HLA-A and HLA-B alleles for most subjects in the first cohort. Compared with equally common non-associated chains, HLA-associated TCR beta chains in a later analysis were more clonally expanded and had lower generation probabilities. Strong co-occurrence of HLA alleles, especially DR and DQ, made assigning TCR associations to individual alleles difficult. According to a later analysis, parvovirus B19, influenza, CMV and Epstein-Barr virus appeared linked to several top co-occurrence clusters. Because counts were too low, seventeen rarely observed V segments, including chromosome 9 orphons, were left out of the earlier analysis of several hundred of the donors. Sequencing depth was assumed to be roughly uniform across donors in the presence/absence analyses, though that assumption may not hold. In vitro tests confirmed that a few of the cytomegalovirus-associated TCR beta chains recognize cytomegalovirus antigens. Immune exposure information for the cohort was limited to CMV serostatus. The study listed approximately 160 TCR beta chains as associated with cytomegalovirus. Only TCR beta chains were sequenced in this cohort, and the absence of alpha or paired-chain data limited detectable features. Specific HLA alleles were associated with roughly 17,000 TCR beta sequences at a false discovery rate of 0.05 in a later analysis. A later analysis found that TCR association rates varied across HLA loci, with DRB1 alleles showing the most associated TCRs and HLA-C alleles the fewest. Cytomegalovirus status was reported to be diagnosed by the classifier with high specificity and sensitivity in both the original and validation cohorts. Linkage disequilibrium might explain the correlated functional status among segregating V segments, but an unknown experimental factor could not be excluded. A group of highly shared sequence variants was considered likely to be a technical artifact of the sequencing pipeline. Across donors, most TCR sequences were observed very rarely, whereas some public TCRs were present in many individuals. Compared with the roughly 720-donor mean, donors in an Asian-associated ancestry cluster had fewer N-insertions in productive TCRs, according to a later genetic analysis. V-gene and J-gene trimming of TCR beta chains was associated with a missense DCLRE1C variant in a later genetic analysis, and the association was replicated in an independent cohort. HLA typing was unavailable for some donors at each locus, so association tests used only the typed subset. An earlier analysis of 587 of the donors showed that most TCR beta V segments appeared in productive rearrangements either about 90% or about 30% of the time, which broadly matched IMGT annotations. Some IMGT-functional V segments, including TRBV6-2 and TRBV6-3, could not be distinguished by the 87-base-pair reads and were therefore excluded. The authors suggested that the approach could potentially be generalized to other disease states and immunological phenotypes.

The clonotype was recovered from a middle-aged woman in good health and CMV-seropositive. The V and J genes are TRBV5-8 and TRBJ1-2; the D segment cannot be called with confidence. The sample was PBMCs. The nucleotide sequence is given as TGTGCCAGCAGCCCCGTTCGAGCTTATGGCTACACCTTC. It encodes CASSPVRAYGYTF. The CDR3, completed at both ends by the reference TRBV5-8 and TRBJ1-2 genes, gives the full variable domain EAGVTQSPTHLIKTRGQQATLRCSPISGHTSVYWYQQALGLGLQFLLWYDEGEERNRGNFPPRFSGRQFPNYSSELNVNALELEDSALYLCASSPVRAYGYTFGSGTRLTVV.